This T cell receptor beta chain came from a study of cytomegalovirus exposure and HLA in healthy donors. CDR1 is SGDLS, CDR2 YYNGEE, per germline. The CDR3 extends over 13 amino acids. V gave up 0 bases and J gave up 7 bases; unmatched junction bases: 4. Assay: immunoSEQ multiplex PCR; the TCRdb copy retains only in-frame clones and omits some. The sample contains over 120,000 clones, approximately 90% of which appear only once. The sequenced material came from PBMCs. This TCR was sampled from a woman between 25 and 40 years old in good health and CMV-seropositive. The J gene is TRBJ2-7, the V gene TRBV9, with 7 bases matching TRBD1. CDR3 in DNA: TGTGCCAGCAGCGTAGGGACAGGTGGGGAGCAGTACTTC. Translated, it gives CASSVGTGGEQYF.